The 30 T cell receptor beta chains given below trace back to one sample, sequenced in a study of blood T cell repertoires in COVID-19. TCRdb's table, derived via immunoSEQ multiplex PCR, lists solely in-frame clones and lacks some. The sample includes roughly 520,000 clones, roughly 90% seen only once; the top ten take 1.8%. Sequenced input: PBMCs or T cells enriched from blood (not recorded which). Receptors were obtained from a woman aged 40-49 years who had recovered from COVID-19.

The V gene is TRBV18, the J gene TRBJ2-1; weak D call: TRBD1 (6 bases). Germline V CDR1 and CDR2: KGHSH, LQKENI. The CDR3 length is 16 residues. Trimming pared 3 bases from V and 5 bases from J, leaving 17 bases between. The CDR3 here is CASSPAYQGKNNEQFF. CDR3 in DNA: TGTGCCAGCTCACCCGCGTATCAGGGGAAAAACAATGAGCAGTTCTTC.

This clone appeared once. The chain recombines TRBV6-2 or TRBV6-3 with TRBJ2-7; D is unclear. The CDR3 is 12 amino acids. Germline V gene lookup returns CDR1 MNHEY and CDR2 SVGEGT. Trimming took off 2 bases at V and 3 bases at J, with 5 bases between the two ends. CDR3 loop: CASSYTNYEQYF. DNA for the CDR3: TGTGCCAGCAGTTACACAAACTACGAGCAGTACTTC.

The chain has TRBV18 and TRBJ2-1, with 7 bases matching TRBD2. V gave up 3 bases and J gave up 5 bases; unmatched junction bases: 7. The germline CDR1 and CDR2 sequences are KGHSH and LQKENI. CDR3 size: 15 residues. CDR3 nucleotides: TGTGCCAGCTCACCTCTCCCGGGGGGACACAATGAGCAGTTCTTC. This sequence encodes CASSPLPGGHNEQFF.

The chain recombines TRBV2 with TRBJ1-5, with TRBD1 matching 8 bases. The V gene end was trimmed by 5 bases and the J gene end by 0 bases; junction bases not matched to a gene: 3. Per germline, CDR1 SNHLY and CDR2 FYNNEI. The CDR3 covers 15 residues. The CDR3 region is CASSRQGYSNQPQHF. For the CDR3, the DNA is TGTGCCAGCAGTAGACAGGGGTATAGCAATCAGCCCCAGCATTTT.

This clone has just one count. The rearrangement joins TRBV7-2 to TRBJ2-1; tentative D call: TRBD2 (6 bases). V was cut by 6 bases and J by 8 bases, with 20 bases left in between. The CDR3 totals 15 residues. The germline V gene has CDR1 SGHTA and CDR2 FQGNSA. As DNA, the CDR3 is TGTGCCAGCAGGGGGGTTTATGGCGGGATTTATGAGCAGTTCTTC. It is translated as CASRGVYGGIYEQFF.

This clone was found once. The CDR3: CASSDGLAGNEQFF. The CDR3 nucleotides read TGCGCCAGCAGCGACGGACTAGCGGGCAATGAGCAGTTCTTC. The chain is built from TRBV5-1 and TRBJ2-1; 11 nucleotides align to TRBD2. This CDR3 contains 14 residues. The V segment lost 4 bases and the J segment 6 bases; nucleotides outside the gene matches: 3. The germline V gene has CDR1 SGHRS and CDR2 YFSETQ. The full variable domain, in which reference TRBV5-1 and TRBJ2-1 provide the parts outside the CDR3, is KAGVTQTPRYLIKTRGQQVTLSCSPISGHRSVSWYQQTPGQGLQFLFEYFSETQRNKGNFPGRFSGRQFSNSRSEMNVSTLELGDSALYLCASSDGLAGNEQFFGPGTRLTVL.

This chain joins TRBV6-6 and TRBJ2-1; 7 nucleotides line up with TRBD1. Germline assignment: CDR1 MNHNY and CDR2 SVGAGI (reference sequence). Germline trimming cut 5 bases from V and 10 bases from J; bases unmatched to any gene: 11. CDR3 size: 14 residues. CDR3 protein: CASSTTATGREQFF. The CDR3, as DNA: TGTGCCAGCAGTACGACGGCGACAGGGCGAGAGCAGTTCTTC.

This chain connects TRBV7-2 to TRBJ2-4, with D possibly being TRBD1 (7 bases). Trimming removed 3 bases at V and 3 bases at J, with 15 bases between. The germline V gene encodes CDR1 SGHTA and CDR2 FQGNSA. This CDR3 has 16 amino acids. The CDR3 sequence: CASSLVRGDGKNIQYF. The CDR3 DNA follows: TGTGCCAGCAGCTTGGTCAGGGGGGATGGCAAAAACATTCAGTACTTC.

The chain uses TRBV2 and TRBJ1-2; the match to TRBD1 covers 7 bases. V shed 6 bases and J 2 bases; nucleotides not matched to a gene: 6. Per germline, CDR1 SNHLY and CDR2 FYNNEI. The CDR3 has 14 residues. Here the CDR3 DNA reads TGTGCCAGCAGCTTGGACAGGCCCAACTATGGCTACACCTTC. It yields the protein CASSLDRPNYGYTF.

The V call is TRBV7-9, the J call TRBJ2-3, with 11 positions matching TRBD2. V shed 5 bases, J shed 2 bases, and the junction held 6 bases outside the gene matches. The CDR3 length is 16 residues. Looked up from germline, CDR1 is SEHNR and CDR2 is FQNEAQ (reference sequence). The CDR3: CASSLGLAEYTDTQYF. CDR3 sequence (DNA): TGTGCCAGCAGCCTGGGACTAGCGGAATACACAGATACGCAGTATTTT. The full variable domain, rest sourced from reference TRBV7-9 and TRBJ2-3, is DTGVSQNPRHKITKRGQNVTFRCDPISEHNRLYWYRQTLGQGPEFLTYFQNEAQLEKSRLLSDRFSAERPKGSFSTLEIQRTEQGDSAMYLCASSLGLAEYTDTQYFGPGTRLTVL.

Details on this clone: The same CDR3 arises from other DNA sequences in this sample as well. CDR3 sequence (DNA): TGTGCCAGCAGGGGACAGGGTAATCAGCCCCAGCATTTT. Translating gives CASRGQGNQPQHF. J is TRBJ1-5 and V is TRBV12-3 or TRBV12-4; 9 bases match TRBD1. The CDR3 totals 13 residues. V shed 6 bases and J 4 bases; nucleotides not matched to a gene: 1.

The chain uses TRBV19 and TRBJ1-1; D is possibly TRBD1 (6 bases). In germline, CDR1 is LNHDA, CDR2 SQIVND (reference sequence). Trimming took off 2 bases at V and 1 base at J, with 11 bases between the two ends. CDR3 length: 15 residues. The CDR3 DNA reads as TGTGCCAGTAGTATAATCGGACAGAAGAACACTGAAGCTTTCTTT. Protein product: CASSIIGQKNTEAFF.

This sequence joins TRBV18 and TRBJ2-5, with D perhaps matching TRBD2 (5 bases). The V end was cut by 1 base, the J end by 2 bases, with 11 bases between. In germline, CDR1 is KGHSH, CDR2 LQKENI. The CDR3 spans 15 residues. CDR3 bases: TGTGCCAGCTCACCACGAAGGACTCCTCAAGAGACCCAGTACTTC. Translation: CASSPRRTPQETQYF.

The chain links TRBV18 to TRBJ2-7; 10 bases fit TRBD2. The length of the CDR3 is 15 residues. CDR1 is KGHSH, CDR2 LQKENI, per germline. V lost 2 bases, J lost 5 bases, and 6 bases stayed unmatched. The DNA for the CDR3 is TGTGCCAGCTCACCATATCCGGGACTAGCGCACGAGCAGTACTTC. Translation gives CASSPYPGLAHEQYF.

CDR3 sequence: CASSQTPGQLVYEQYF. In DNA form, the CDR3 reads TGTGCCAGCAGCCAAACCCCGGGACAGCTAGTTTACGAGCAGTACTTC. This sequence joins TRBV3-1 (or the pseudogene TRBV3-2) and TRBJ2-7, with 7 bases that match TRBD1. The CDR3 runs to 16 residues. From germline, CDR1 is LGHDT and CDR2 YNNKEL (reference sequence). V lost 2 bases, J lost 4 bases, and 11 bases stayed unmatched.

The chain carries TRBV12-5 and TRBJ2-1; 7 bases are a match to TRBD2. Germline lookup yields CDR1 LGHNT and CDR2 FRNRAP. The CDR3 consists of 15 residues. V lost 1 base to trimming and J lost 10 bases; unmatched junction nucleotides: 10. Here the CDR3 reads CASGLANLLAFEQFF. The CDR3 nucleotides read TGTGCTAGTGGTTTGGCCAACCTACTAGCGTTCGAGCAGTTCTTC.

The chain is built from TRBV27 and TRBJ2-7; 8 positions agree with TRBD2. The CDR3 spans 12 residues. CDR1 and CDR2 (germline): MNHEY, SMNVEV (reference sequence). The junction had 0 bases not matched to a gene; V was cut back by 6 bases and J by 2 bases. This CDR3 reads CASRGLAYEQYF. The DNA of the CDR3 is TGTGCCAGCAGGGGACTAGCCTACGAGCAGTACTTC.

The chain has TRBV7-9 and TRBJ1-1; 7 bases are shared with TRBD1. Germline-derived CDR1 and CDR2 are SEHNR and FQNEAQ (reference sequence). This CDR3 has 14 residues. J gave up 2 bases and V 4 bases, and 4 bases lay outside the gene matches. Here the CDR3 DNA reads TGTGCCAGCAGCTGGACAGGACCCAACACTGAAGCTTTCTTT. It encodes CASSWTGPNTEAFF.

The chain joins TRBV6-5 to TRBJ2-7; D might be TRBD2 (5 bases). This CDR3 is 15 amino acids long. V was clipped by 0 bases and J by 5 bases, with 14 bases between them. Germline CDR1 MNHEY, CDR2 SVGAGI. The CDR3 reads CASSYSLGSEHEQYF. CDR3 nucleotides: TGTGCCAGCAGTTACTCTTTAGGGAGCGAGCACGAGCAGTACTTC.

The rearrangement uses TRBV11-2 and TRBJ1-2; weak D call: TRBD1 (5 bases). The V gene lost 1 base and the J gene lost 6 bases, with 15 bases spanning the gap. This CDR3 region has 15 residues. Germline CDR1 reads SGHAT; CDR2 reads FQNNGV. The CDR3 nucleotides read TGTGCCAGCAGCTTAGTGAGGGGAGGATTGGATGGCTACACCTTC. This codes for CASSLVRGGLDGYTF.

The sample holds one count of this clone. This chain uses TRBV11-3 with TRBJ1-2, with a weak D call TRBD1 (6 bases). CDR1 and CDR2 from the germline V gene are SGHNT and YENEEA. Trimming cost V 7 bases and J 3 bases, with 9 bases left between them. The CDR3 has 12 residues. CDR3 sequence: CASTGGDYGYTF. The CDR3 DNA reads as TGTGCCAGCACGGGGGGCGACTATGGCTACACCTTC. The full variable domain, completed using reference TRBV11-3 and TRBJ1-2, is EAGVVQSPRYKIIEKKQPVAFWCNPISGHNTLYWYLQNLGQGPELLIRYENEEAVDDSQLPKDRFSAERLKGVDSTLKIQPAELGDSAVYLCASTGGDYGYTFGSGTRLTVV.

This clone occurred a few times. The rearrangement uses TRBV2 and TRBJ1-5; possible D gene TRBD1, 6 bases. Trimming took off 5 bases at V and 5 bases at J, with 10 bases between the two ends. The germline CDR1 and CDR2 sequences are SNHLY and FYNNEI. The CDR3 contains 13 residues. The CDR3 DNA reads TGTGCCAGCAGTCCAGGGGAAGATCAGCCCCAGCATTTT. As protein: CASSPGEDQPQHF.

The sample holds a few counts of this clone. CDR3 DNA sequence: TGCGCCAGCAGCCAAGATCAAAAGGGGATAGCGGGGAACACCGGGGAGCTGTTTTTT. Encoded protein: CASSQDQKGIAGNTGELFF. The chain combines TRBV4-3 with TRBJ2-2; 7 nucleotides align to TRBD2. The CDR3 loop spans 19 amino acids. With 0 bases clipped from V and 1 base from J, the junction kept 11 bases outside the gene matches. Germline assignment: CDR1 LGHNA and CDR2 YSLEER.

Remarks on this clone: Other DNA sequences in the same sample also yield this CDR3. This sequence joins TRBV5-6 and TRBJ2-1; the D is unclear. The CDR3 extends over 11 amino acids. Germline assignment: CDR1 SGHDT and CDR2 YYEEEE. The ends were cut back, 4 bases at V and 3 bases at J, with 2 bases in the middle. The DNA for the CDR3 is TGTGCCAGCAGCCTCTACAATGAGCAGTTCTTC. Encoded protein: CASSLYNEQFF.

The V gene is TRBV6-6, the J gene TRBJ2-5; D is possibly TRBD1 (6 bases). Trimming stripped 6 bases from V and 9 bases from J, with 17 bases between. The CDR3 sequence is 13 residues long. Per germline, CDR1 MNHNY and CDR2 SVGAGI (reference sequence). The CDR3, as DNA: TGTGCCAGCAGGAAGGACAGCCCTGAGGCCCAGTACTTC. It codes for CASRKDSPEAQYF.

J is TRBJ1-4 and V is TRBV4-3, with a weak D call TRBD1 (6 bases). The CDR3 has 16 residues. CDR1 is LGHNA, CDR2 YSLEER, per germline. The germline V and J ends were trimmed by 0 bases and 7 bases, with 15 bases remaining between them. Here the CDR3 reads CASSQDPSGVGEKLFF. Here the CDR3 DNA reads TGCGCCAGCAGCCAAGATCCCTCAGGGGTTGGTGAAAAACTGTTTTTT.

The rearrangement joins TRBV29-1 to TRBJ1-2; 10 bases line up with TRBD1. This CDR3 region has 13 residues. CDR1 is SQVTM, CDR2 ANQGSEA, per germline. CDR3 bases: TGCAGTACATGGACAGGGGGAAAAAGGGGCTACACCTTC. Amino acid sequence: CSTWTGGKRGYTF. Drawing the rest from reference TRBV29-1 and TRBJ1-2, the complete variable domain is SAVISQKPSRDICQRGTSLTIQCQVDSQVTMMFWYRQQPGQSLTLIATANQGSEATYESGFVIDKFPISRPNLTFSTLTVSNMSPEDSSIYLCSTWTGGKRGYTFGSGTRLTVV.

This chain connects TRBV6-2 or TRBV6-3 to TRBJ1-1; unclear D gene. The germline V and J ends were trimmed by 0 bases and 0 bases, with 11 bases remaining between them. In germline, CDR1 is MNHEY, CDR2 SVGEGT. This CDR3 contains 16 residues. This CDR3 reads CASSYSEGRLNTEAFF. The CDR3 bases are TGTGCCAGCAGTTACTCCGAGGGCAGACTGAACACTGAAGCTTTCTTT.

The rearrangement links TRBV18 to TRBJ1-2, with D perhaps TRBD1 (5 bases). This CDR3 comprises 14 residues. Germline V gives CDR1 KGHSH, CDR2 LQKENI. V lost 4 bases, J lost 3 bases, and 12 bases lay in between. In DNA, the CDR3 is TGTGCCAGCTCACTTACACAGGCGGACTATGGCTACACCTTC. This translates into CASSLTQADYGYTF.

The rearrangement links TRBV9 to TRBJ2-2, with a tentative D call TRBD1 (5 bases). Trimming left V 0 bases short and J 6 bases short, with 9 bases between. The CDR3 totals 14 residues. Germline CDR1 reads SGDLS; CDR2 reads YYNGEE. CDR3: CASSVVRGPGELFF. In DNA form, the CDR3 reads TGTGCCAGCAGCGTAGTAAGGGGTCCCGGGGAGCTGTTTTTT. Combining the CDR3 with reference TRBV9 and TRBJ2-2 gives the whole variable domain DSGVTQTPKHLITATGQRVTLRCSPRSGDLSVYWYQQSLDQGLQFLIQYYNGEERAKGNILERFSAQQFPDLHSELNLSSLELGDSALYFCASSVVRGPGELFFGEGSRLTVL.